The clone carrying this T cell receptor (beta chain) was observed many times. Its specificity is unknown. V lost 1 base to trimming and J lost 7 bases; unmatched junction nucleotides: 5. Germline V gives CDR1 SGHAT, CDR2 FQNNGV. The CDR3 has 15 amino acids. This sample was included in a study of breast tumors, draining lymph nodes, adjacent tissues. Breast cancer patients provided tissue from their axillary draining lymph nodes. General study results and limits: Tumor TCR diversity was below lymph nodes but above nontumor tissue. The data were judged consistent with most tumor T cells coming from lymph node and expanding in tumor. Compared with basal-like, luminal-like tumors shared significantly more repertoire with nontumor tissue.

A single record per CDR3 protein comes from TCRdb applying MiXCR to the multiplex PCR reads. Of approximately 150,000 distinct CDR3 sequences listed, 25% to 40% are singletons. The TCR originated in a female donor with breast cancer. Some clones in this sample may be carry-over from other donors' samples. Sequencing used axillary lymph node tissue. This chain links TRBV11-2 with TRBJ2-2; the match to TRBD1 covers 8 bases. The CDR3 DNA reads TGTGCCAGCAGCTTAGTTCCAGGGGGCGGCGGGGAGCTGTTTTTT. This sequence encodes CASSLVPGGGGELFF.